The sequence of this T cell receptor beta chain was determined in a study of cytomegalovirus exposure and HLA in healthy donors. The CDR3 sequence is 13 residues long. Germline loops: CDR1 MNHNY, CDR2 SVGAGI (reference sequence). Trimming removed 5 bases at V and 8 bases at J, with 13 bases between. Vbeta (60) and Jbeta (13) primers were used in the PCR. Method: immunoSEQ multiplex PCR; TCRdb's copy keeps in-frame clones and lacks some. Counted here are 90,000 to 100,000 clones, around 69% occurring once; the ten biggest clones make up around 19%. The chain couples TRBV6-6 to TRBJ2-1; possibly TRBD1 for D (5 bases). This clonotype originated in a woman aged 60-75 years in good health and CMV-seropositive. The sequenced material came from PBMCs. CDR3 region: CASSQSRVDEQFF. CDR3 coding DNA: TGTGCCAGCAGTCAGTCCAGGGTCGATGAGCAGTTCTTC.